The following is a T cell receptor (beta chain) sequence with its context. In its sample, this clonotype was seen a few times. This receptor's antigen is unknown. No base qualities exist here, and no much larger clone lies one base off it. Ficoll-Paque density gradient centrifugation was used to isolate PBMCs. For sequencing, an Illumina NovaSeq 6000 was employed. Using 5'RACE with constant-segment primers, TCRalpha and TCRbeta cDNA libraries were constructed, with sample barcodes and unique molecular identifiers added in the process. Trizol reagent was used to extract RNA from every sample. Amplification of the libraries took two PCR steps, and the second step added a second sample barcode plus Illumina TruSeq adapters. The libraries were sequenced on an Illumina NovaSeq using 2 x 150 bp paired-end reads. The source study handled its data this way. The reads were demultiplexed and collapsed into UMI-guided consensus sequences using migec v1.2.7. Using mixcr v2.1.11, UMI consensuses were aligned to TRA and TRB V and J templates and then assembled into clonotypes. Clonotypes were classified as expanded or contracted when called significant by both edgeR and NoisET, with noise models trained on biological replicates. For edgeR calls, the thresholds were a false discovery rate-adjusted p below 0.01 and a log2 fold-change of 1. As an exploratory analysis of dynamics, PCA with hierarchical clustering was applied to max-normalized trajectories of the 1000 most abundant clonotypes. Separately sequenced CD4+ and CD8+ repertoires were used to assign the CD4 or CD8 phenotype of responding clones. The public reads were reprocessed in TCRdb via fastp at Q25 and MiXCR, keeping in-frame beta chains. Each entry is one CDR3 protein sequence, shown with its most common DNA and genes. These V and J calls rely on TCRdb rather than the paper's analysis. This sample is represented by a few hundred thousand distinct CDR3 sequences; roughly 15% of them were singletons. The ten largest make up 20% to 25% of the sample.

This sample was included in a study of T-cell memory formation after mild COVID-19 (dated by TCRdb to about 2021). In the study overall: Most TCR sequence clusters were specific to one of the two donors. The cohort comprised two young, previously healthy adult volunteers, one female and one male. In a couple of donors, T-cell clones that expanded and contracted after mild COVID-19 were followed by sequencing TCRalpha and TCRbeta repertoires longitudinally. The paper's findings and limits, for the study overall: Contracting CD4+ clones appeared mostly in the CM and EM memory subsets, whereas CD8+ clones were enriched in EMRA. Some responding clones were detected in pre-infection memory, which suggested that pre-existing cross-reactive memory T cells had joined the SARS-CoV-2 response. The study covered only a couple of mild cases, and larger cohorts including severe cases with pre-infection samples were considered necessary. Whether the second-wave clones peaking on day 37 were SARS-CoV-2 specific was not confirmed. Clones that contracted from day 15 to 85 showed balanced CD4/CD8 phenotypes, whereas a second wave of clones that expanded from day 15 to 37 leaned towards CD4+.

From its cysteine to its phenylalanine, the CDR3 spans 15 amino acids. The only DNA kept is the CDR3, 45 bases in frame from the first base. Trimming takes 5 bases from V and 0 bases from J, and the germline ends sit 12 bases apart. Sample: PBMCs or a T cell subset sorted from them (not recorded which). The chain was built from TRBV12-3 or TRBV12-4 and TRBJ2-3; no D gene is confidently identified. The sequence was collected from a man between 18 and 29 years old who had mild COVID-19 (a few samples of this study predate the infection). The sample titles of this study are shuffled in the database, so cell type and time point are left out; the donor was told from shared clones. Read as DNA, the sequence is TGTGCCAGCAGTGCCGTGGTGGGGAGCACAGATACGCAGTATTTT. Its product reads: CASSAVVGSTDTQYF.